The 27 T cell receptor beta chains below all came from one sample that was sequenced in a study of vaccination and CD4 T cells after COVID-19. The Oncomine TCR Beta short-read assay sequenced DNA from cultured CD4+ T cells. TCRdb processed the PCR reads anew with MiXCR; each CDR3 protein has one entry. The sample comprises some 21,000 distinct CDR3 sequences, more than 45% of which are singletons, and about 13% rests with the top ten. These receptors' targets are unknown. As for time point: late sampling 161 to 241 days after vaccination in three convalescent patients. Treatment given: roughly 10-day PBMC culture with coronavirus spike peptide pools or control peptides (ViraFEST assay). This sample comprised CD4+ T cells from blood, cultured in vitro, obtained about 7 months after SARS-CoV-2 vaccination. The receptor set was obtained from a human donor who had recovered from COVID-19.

The chain's CDR3 is CASSLEGLMNTEAFF. CDR3 nucleotide sequence: TGTGCCAGCAGCTTGGAGGGCCTTATGAACACTGAAGCTTTCTTT. The V and J genes are TRBV5-4 and TRBJ1-1; D gene ambiguous. The germline V gene encodes CDR1 SGHNT and CDR2 YYREEE (reference sequence). With 0 bases removed from V and 0 bases from J, the gap between germline ends came to 9 bases. This CDR3 contains 15 residues.

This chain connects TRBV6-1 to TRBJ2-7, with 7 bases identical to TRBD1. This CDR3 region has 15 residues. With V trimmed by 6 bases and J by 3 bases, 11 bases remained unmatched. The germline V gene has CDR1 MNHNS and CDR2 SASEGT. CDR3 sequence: CASRSGASGGYEQYF. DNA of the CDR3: TGTGCCAGCAGGTCCGGGGCATCAGGGGGCTACGAGCAGTACTTC.

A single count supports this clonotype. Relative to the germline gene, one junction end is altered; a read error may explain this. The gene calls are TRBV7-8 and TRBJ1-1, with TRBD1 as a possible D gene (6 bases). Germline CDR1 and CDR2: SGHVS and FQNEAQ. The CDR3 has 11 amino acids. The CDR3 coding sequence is TGTGCCAGCAGCGGCACTTCAGGGGTCGAATTC. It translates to CASSGTSGVEF.

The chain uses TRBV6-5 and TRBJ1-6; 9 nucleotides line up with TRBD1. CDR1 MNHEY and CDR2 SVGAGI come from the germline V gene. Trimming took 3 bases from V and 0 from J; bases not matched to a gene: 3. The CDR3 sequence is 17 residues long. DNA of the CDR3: TGTGCCAGCAGTTATTTGACAGGGGGCTCCTATAATTCACCCCTCCACTTT. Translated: CASSYLTGGSYNSPLHF.

In DNA, the CDR3 is TGTGCCAGCAGCCACTATGGACAGGGGGTCGGAGAGACCCAGTACTTC. As protein: CASSHYGQGVGETQYF. This rearrangement joins TRBV3-1 to TRBJ2-5; TRBD1 matches 10 bases. Trimming took 3 bases from V and 4 from J; bases not matched to a gene: 8. The CDR3 extends over 16 amino acids. Germline lookup yields CDR1 LGHDT and CDR2 YNNKEL (reference sequence).

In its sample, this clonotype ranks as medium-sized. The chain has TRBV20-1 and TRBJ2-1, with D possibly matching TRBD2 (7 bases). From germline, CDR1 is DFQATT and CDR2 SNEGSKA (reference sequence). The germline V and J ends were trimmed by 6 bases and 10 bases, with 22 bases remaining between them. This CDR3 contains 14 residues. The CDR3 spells CSAWGGATGLEQFF. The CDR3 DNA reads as TGCAGTGCCTGGGGGGGGGCCACAGGGTTAGAGCAGTTCTTC.

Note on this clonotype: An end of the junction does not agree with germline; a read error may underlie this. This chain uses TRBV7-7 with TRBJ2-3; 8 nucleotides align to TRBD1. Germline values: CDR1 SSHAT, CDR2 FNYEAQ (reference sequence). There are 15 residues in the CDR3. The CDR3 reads CASSLWDRPTDTQYF. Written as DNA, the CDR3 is TGTGCTAGCAGCTTATGGGACAGGCCCACAGATACGCAGTATTTT.

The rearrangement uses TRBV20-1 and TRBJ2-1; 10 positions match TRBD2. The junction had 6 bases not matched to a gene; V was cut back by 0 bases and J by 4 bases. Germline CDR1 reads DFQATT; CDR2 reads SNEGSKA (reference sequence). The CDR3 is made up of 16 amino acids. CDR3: CSARDPTSGAYNEQFF. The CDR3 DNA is TGCAGTGCTAGAGACCCCACTAGCGGGGCTTACAATGAGCAGTTCTTC.

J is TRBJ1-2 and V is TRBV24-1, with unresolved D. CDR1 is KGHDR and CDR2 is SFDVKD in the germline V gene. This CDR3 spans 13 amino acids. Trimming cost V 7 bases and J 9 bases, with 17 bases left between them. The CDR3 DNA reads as TGTGCCACCAGCCCGGGAAACGGGTATAGCTACACCTTC. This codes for CATSPGNGYSYTF.

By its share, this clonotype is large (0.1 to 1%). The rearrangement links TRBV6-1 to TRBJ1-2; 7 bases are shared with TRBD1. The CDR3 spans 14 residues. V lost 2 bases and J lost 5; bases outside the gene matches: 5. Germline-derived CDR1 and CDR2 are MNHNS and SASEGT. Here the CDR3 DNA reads TGTGCCAGCAGTGAATACAGGGGAGGATATGGCTACACCTTC. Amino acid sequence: CASSEYRGGYGYTF.

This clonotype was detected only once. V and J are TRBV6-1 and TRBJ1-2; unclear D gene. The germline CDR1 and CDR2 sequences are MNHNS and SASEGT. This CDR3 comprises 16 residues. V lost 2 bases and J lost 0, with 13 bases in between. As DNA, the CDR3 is TGTGCCAGCAGTGAACTGGGAGGTGGGACTAACTATGGCTACACCTTC. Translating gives CASSELGGGTNYGYTF.

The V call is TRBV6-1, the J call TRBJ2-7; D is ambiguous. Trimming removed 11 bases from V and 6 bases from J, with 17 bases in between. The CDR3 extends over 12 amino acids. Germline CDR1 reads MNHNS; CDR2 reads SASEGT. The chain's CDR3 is CAAGPRRAEQYF. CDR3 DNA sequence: TGTGCCGCCGGGCCGCGTCGGGCCGAGCAGTACTTC.

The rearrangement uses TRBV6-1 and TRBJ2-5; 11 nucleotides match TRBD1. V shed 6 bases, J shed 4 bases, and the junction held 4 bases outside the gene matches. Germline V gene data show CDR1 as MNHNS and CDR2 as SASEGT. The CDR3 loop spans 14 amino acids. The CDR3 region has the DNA TGTGCCAGCAGGACCGGACAGGGGGCAGAGACCCAGTACTTC. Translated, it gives CASRTGQGAETQYF.

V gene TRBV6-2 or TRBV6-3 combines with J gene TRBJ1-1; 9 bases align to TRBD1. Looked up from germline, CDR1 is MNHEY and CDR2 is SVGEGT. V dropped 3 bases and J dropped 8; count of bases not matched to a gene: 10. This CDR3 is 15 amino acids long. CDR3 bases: TGTGCCAGCAGTTATCGGACAGGGGCTTTCGGGGAAGCTTTCTTT. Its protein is CASSYRTGAFGEAFF.

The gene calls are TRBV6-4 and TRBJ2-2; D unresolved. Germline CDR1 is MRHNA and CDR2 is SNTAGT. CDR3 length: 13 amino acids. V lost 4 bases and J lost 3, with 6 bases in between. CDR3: CASSARDTGELFF. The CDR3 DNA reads TGTGCCAGCAGTGCTCGGGACACCGGGGAGCTGTTTTTT.

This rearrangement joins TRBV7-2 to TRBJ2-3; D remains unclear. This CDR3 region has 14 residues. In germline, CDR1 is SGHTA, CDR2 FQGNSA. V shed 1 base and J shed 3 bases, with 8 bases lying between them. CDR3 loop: CASSLVVLTDTQYF. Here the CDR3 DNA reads TGTGCCAGCAGCTTAGTTGTGTTGACAGATACGCAGTATTTT.

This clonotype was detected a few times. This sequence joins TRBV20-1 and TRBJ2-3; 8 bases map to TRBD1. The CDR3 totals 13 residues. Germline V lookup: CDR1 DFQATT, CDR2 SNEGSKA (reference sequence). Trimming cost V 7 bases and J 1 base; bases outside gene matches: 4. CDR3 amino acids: CSVNRGGTDTQYF. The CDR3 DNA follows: TGCAGTGTAAACAGGGGGGGCACAGATACGCAGTATTTT.

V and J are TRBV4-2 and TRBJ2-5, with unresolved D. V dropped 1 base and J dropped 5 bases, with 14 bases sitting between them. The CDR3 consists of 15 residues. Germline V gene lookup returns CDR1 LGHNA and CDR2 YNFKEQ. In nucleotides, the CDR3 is TGTGCCAGCAGCCAAGCGGCTACCCAAGGGGAGACCCAGTACTTC. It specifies CASSQAATQGETQYF.

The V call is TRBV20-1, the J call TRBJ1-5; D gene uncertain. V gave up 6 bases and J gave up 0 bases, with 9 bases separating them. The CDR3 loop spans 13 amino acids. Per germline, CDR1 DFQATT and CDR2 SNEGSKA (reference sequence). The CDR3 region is CSARTYSNQPQHF. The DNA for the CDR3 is TGCAGTGCACGGACCTATAGCAATCAGCCCCAGCATTTT.

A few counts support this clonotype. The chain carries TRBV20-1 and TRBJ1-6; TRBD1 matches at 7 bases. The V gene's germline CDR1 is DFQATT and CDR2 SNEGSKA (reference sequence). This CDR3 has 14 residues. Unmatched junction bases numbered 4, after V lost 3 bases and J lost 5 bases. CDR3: CSARRGQDNSPLHF. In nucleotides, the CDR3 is TGCAGTGCTAGGAGGGGGCAGGATAATTCACCCCTCCACTTT.

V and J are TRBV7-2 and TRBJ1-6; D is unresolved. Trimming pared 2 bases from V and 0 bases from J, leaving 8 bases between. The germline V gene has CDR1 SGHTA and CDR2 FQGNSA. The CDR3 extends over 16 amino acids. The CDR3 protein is CASSLNPSSYNSPLHF. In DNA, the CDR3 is TGTGCCAGCAGCTTAAACCCGAGCTCCTATAATTCACCCCTCCACTTT. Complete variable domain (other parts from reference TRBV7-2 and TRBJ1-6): GAGVSQSPSNKVTEKGKDVELRCDPISGHTALYWYRQSLGQGLEFLIYFQGNSAPDKSGLPSDRFSAERTGGSVSTLTIQRTQQEDSAVYLCASSLNPSSYNSPLHFGNGTRLTVT.

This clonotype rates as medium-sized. DNA for the CDR3: TGTGCCAGCAGTTCCGACGGCACAGATACGCAGTATTTT. This codes for CASSSDGTDTQYF. The chain combines TRBV6-5 with TRBJ2-3; D gene uncertain. V lost 4 bases, J lost 1 base, and 6 bases lay in between. The CDR3 totals 13 residues. Germline CDR1 and CDR2: MNHEY and SVGAGI.

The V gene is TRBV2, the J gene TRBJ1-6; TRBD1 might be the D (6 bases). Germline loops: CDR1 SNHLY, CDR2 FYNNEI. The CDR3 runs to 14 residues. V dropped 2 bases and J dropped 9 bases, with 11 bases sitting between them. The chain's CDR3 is CASSESTGSSPLHF. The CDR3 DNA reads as TGTGCCAGCAGTGAATCCACAGGGAGTTCACCCCTCCACTTT.

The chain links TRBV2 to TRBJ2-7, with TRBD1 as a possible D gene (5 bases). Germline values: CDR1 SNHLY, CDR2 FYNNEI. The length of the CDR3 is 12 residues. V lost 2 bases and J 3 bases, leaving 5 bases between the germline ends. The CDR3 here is CASSEQGYEQYF. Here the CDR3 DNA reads TGTGCCAGCAGTGAACAGGGCTACGAGCAGTACTTC.

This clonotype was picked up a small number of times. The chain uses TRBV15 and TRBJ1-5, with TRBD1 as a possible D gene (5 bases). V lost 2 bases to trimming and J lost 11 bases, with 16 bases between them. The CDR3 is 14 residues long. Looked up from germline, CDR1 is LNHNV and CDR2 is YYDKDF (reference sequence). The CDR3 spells CATSRQGTLGAQHF. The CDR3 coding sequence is TGTGCCACCAGCAGACAGGGCACCCTTGGGGCCCAGCATTTT.

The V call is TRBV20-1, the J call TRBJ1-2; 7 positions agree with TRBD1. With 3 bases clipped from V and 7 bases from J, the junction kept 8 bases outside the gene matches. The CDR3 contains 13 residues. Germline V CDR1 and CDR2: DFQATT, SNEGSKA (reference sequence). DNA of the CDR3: TGCAGTGCTAGCCCGACAGGGATTGTTGGCTACACCTTC. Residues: CSASPTGIVGYTF.

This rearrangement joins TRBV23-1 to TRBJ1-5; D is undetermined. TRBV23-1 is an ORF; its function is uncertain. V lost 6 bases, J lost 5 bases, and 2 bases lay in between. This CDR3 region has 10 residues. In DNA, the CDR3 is TGCGCCAGCAGGGATCAGCCCCAGCATTTT. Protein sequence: CASRDQPQHF.